What follows is one T cell receptor beta chain and its context. Its antigen is not known. The data are from a study of metastatic and nonmetastatic thyroid tumors. About the research overall: The comparison covered peripheral blood and tumor or nodule tissue in malignant and benign thyroid patients. General study results and limits: Reports indicated that malignant thyroid tumors showed significantly higher TCR beta diversity than benign nodules did, in blood and tumor.

TCRdb re-called clones from the PCR reads using MiXCR. The sample lists a few thousand clones, roughly 33% occurring once. Every patient was untreated before thyroid surgery. Germline V gene lookup returns CDR1 LGHDT and CDR2 YNNKEL (reference sequence). Trimming took off 4 bases at V and 6 bases at J, with 13 bases between the two ends. This CDR3 is built from 14 residues. This TCR was sampled from a male donor with papillary thyroid cancer or a benign thyroid nodule (not recorded which). Some clones in this sample may be carry-over from other donors' samples. The V gene is TRBV3-1, the J gene TRBJ1-3, with D perhaps TRBD1 (5 bases). Sample: adjacent normal tissue. The CDR3 coding sequence is TGTGCCAGCAGCCCCCGCAGGGTGGAAAACACCATATATTTT. Protein product: CASSPRRVENTIYF. Full variable domain (rest looked up from reference TRBV3-1 and TRBJ1-3): DTAVSQTPKYLVTQMGNDKSIKCEQNLGHDTMYWYKQDSKKFLKIMFSYNNKELIINETVPNRFSPKSPDKAHLNLHINSLELGDSAVYFCASSPRRVENTIYFGEGSWLTVV.